This T cell receptor beta chain emerged from a study of control samples from healthy donors and cancer patients (dated by TCRdb to between 2020 and 2021). Taken from cysteine to phenylalanine, the CDR3 has 13 residues. CDR3 DNA is the only sequence kept; it has 39 bases, read in frame from the first base. V is clipped by 6 bases and J by 4 bases, and the sequence between their germline boundaries is 15 bases long. The CDR1 and CDR2 encoded by the germline V gene (reference sequence) are GTSNPN and SVGIG. The library was built by means of the immunoSEQ multiplex PCR assay. The source is immuneACCESS, and TCRdb retained only in-frame sequences with V and J called. Part of the clones is not carried over; for the studies checked, unresolved V genes explain less than half of this, and the remainder is unexplained. The sample table records approximately 86,000 clones; roughly 86% of these occur just once. The ten largest clones take up more than 20% of the sample.

A note on this clone: What this receptor recognizes is not known. No quality values exist for individual bases; no much larger clone is one base distant.

The receptor was isolated from a man aged 25-45 years in good health. The chain is assembled from TRBV30 and TRBJ1-2; the D gene cannot be resolved reliably. Sequencing was done on a sample of blood. The CDR3 amino acid sequence is: CACALGSVYGYTF. The DNA is as follows: TGTGCCTGTGCCCTTGGGAGCGTCTATGGCTACACCTTC.